Listed below are T cell receptor beta chains from one sample, sequenced in a study of cytomegalovirus exposure and HLA in healthy donors. Generated by immunoSEQ multiplex PCR, the TCRdb table keeps only in-frame clones and is missing some. Among under 250,000 clones listed, 82% were seen once. The specimen sequenced was PBMCs. These receptors were taken from a man in his forties in good health and CMV-seropositive. CDR3s include the opening cysteine and the closing phenylalanine or tryptophan. The order of the fields is CDR3 length, V gene, clone size, J gene, D gene, CDR3 DNA, CDR3 protein. The D gene is left open where the match is weak. Expanded clones get a size class; other rows say once, few or many, or leave the size out.

length: 14
V: TRBV15
size: .
J: TRBJ1-2
D: TRBD1
DNA: TGTGCCACCAGCAGAGATCGTACAGGGGGAGGCTACACCTTC
CDR3: CATSRDRTGGGYTF

length: 13
V: TRBV7-2
size: once
J: TRBJ2-7
D: TRBD1
DNA: TGTGCCAGCAGCAACGGACAGGGTAGGGAGCAGTACTTC
CDR3: CASSNGQGREQYF

length: 16
V: TRBV5-1
size: .
J: TRBJ2-2
D: TRBD2
DNA: TGCGCCAGCAGCTCCCTCACTAGCGGGAACACCGGGGAGCTGTTTTTT
CDR3: CASSSLTSGNTGELFF

length: 15
V: TRBV12-5
size: few
J: TRBJ1-5
D: TRBD1
DNA: TGTGCTAGTGGCTCCGGGACAGCTTCAATTCGGCCCCAGCATTTT
CDR3: CASGSGTASIRPQHF

length: 16
V: TRBV25-1
size: .
J: TRBJ2-1
D: TRBD2
DNA: TGTGCCAGCAGTGATCGGACTAGCGGGACCTACAATGAGCAGTTCTTC
CDR3: CASSDRTSGTYNEQFF

length: 14
V: TRBV6-5
size: .
J: TRBJ2-1
D: TRBD2
DNA: TGTGCCAGCAGTTACCTGGGACTAGCTGATGAGCAGTTCTTC
CDR3: CASSYLGLADEQFF

length: 8
V: TRBV29-1
size: .
J: TRBJ1-1
D: .
DNA: TGCAGCGTATCGGGGGCTTTCTTT
CDR3: CSVSGAFF

length: 16
V: TRBV6-1
size: .
J: TRBJ2-5
D: TRBD2
DNA: TGTGCCAGCAGTGAAACACCGGGACTAGCGGGAGAGACCCAGTACTTC
CDR3: CASSETPGLAGETQYF

length: 12
V: TRBV5-6
size: .
J: TRBJ1-1
D: TRBD1
DNA: TGTGCCAGCAGCGATGGACAGGCTGAAGCTTTCTTT
CDR3: CASSDGQAEAFF

length: 15
V: TRBV7-8
size: .
J: TRBJ2-2
D: .
DNA: TGTGCCAGCAGCTTCCTTAGGGGCAACACCGGGGAGCTGTTTTTT
CDR3: CASSFLRGNTGELFF

length: 15
V: TRBV11-2
size: .
J: TRBJ2-1
D: .
DNA: TGTGCCAGCAGCTTTCGGAGGAGCTCCTACAATGAGCAGTTCTTC
CDR3: CASSFRRSSYNEQFF

length: 15
V: TRBV5-1
size: .
J: TRBJ2-1
D: TRBD1
DNA: TGCGCCAGCAGCGACCGACAGGGGGCCTACAATGAGCAGTTCTTC
CDR3: CASSDRQGAYNEQFF

length: 13
V: TRBV4-1
size: .
J: TRBJ2-5
D: .
DNA: TGCGCCAGCAGGGCGAGGAGTGAAGAGACCCAGTACTTC
CDR3: CASRARSEETQYF

length: 14
V: TRBV9
size: .
J: TRBJ2-5
D: .
DNA: TGTGCCAGCAGCCCCAGTCTAGAGGAAGAGACCCAGTACTTC
CDR3: CASSPSLEEETQYF

length: 16
V: TRBV7-3
size: .
J: TRBJ2-2
D: TRBD2
DNA: TGTGCCAGCAGTATCAGCGGGAGTCGGCGCACCGGGGAGCTGTTTTTT
CDR3: CASSISGSRRTGELFF

length: 13
V: TRBV10-1
size: .
J: TRBJ2-3
D: .
DNA: TGCGCCAGCAGTGCGACAGCAGGAGATACGCAGTATTTT
CDR3: CASSATAGDTQYF

length: 17
V: TRBV6-4
size: .
J: TRBJ2-6
D: .
DNA: TGTGCCAGCAGTGACAGTGGGCCGGATTCTGGGGCCAACGTCCTGACTTTC
CDR3: CASSDSGPDSGANVLTF

length: 17
V: TRBV25-1
size: .
J: TRBJ1-1
D: .
DNA: TGTGCCAGCAGTTCCCCCCCCTCAGGGCCCAGGAACACTGAAGCTTTCTTT
CDR3: CASSSPPSGPRNTEAFF

length: 13
V: TRBV18
size: .
J: TRBJ2-2
D: .
DNA: TGTGCCAGCTCAGGACTGAACACCGGGGAGCTGTTTTTT
CDR3: CASSGLNTGELFF

length: 14
V: TRBV7-9
size: once
J: TRBJ1-1
D: TRBD1
DNA: TGTGCCAGCAGAAACGGACAGGGGTGGACTGAAGCTTTCTTT
CDR3: CASRNGQGWTEAFF

length: 16
V: TRBV2
size: .
J: TRBJ2-2
D: TRBD2
DNA: TGTGCCAGCAGTCGTGGGGAGGGGCTGAACACCGGGGAGCTGTTTTTT
CDR3: CASSRGEGLNTGELFF

length: 16
V: TRBV7-9
size: .
J: TRBJ1-2
D: .
DNA: TGTGCCAGCAGCTTGGGAGGAGAGCCCCTTAACTATGGCTACACCTTC
CDR3: CASSLGGEPLNYGYTF

length: 15
V: TRBV7-2
size: .
J: TRBJ2-1
D: TRBD2
DNA: TGTGCCAGCAGCTTTGCGCTAGCGGGAGCCAATGAGCAGTTCTTC
CDR3: CASSFALAGANEQFF

length: 15
V: TRBV19
size: .
J: TRBJ1-5
D: .
DNA: TGTGCCAGTACCCTAGCGGGGGGCGGACCGCAGCCCCAGCATTTT
CDR3: CASTLAGGGPQPQHF

length: 14
V: TRBV11-2
size: few
J: TRBJ1-1
D: .
DNA: TGTGCCAGCAGCTTAATATCCGGGAAAACTGAAGCTTTCTTT
CDR3: CASSLISGKTEAFF

length: 13
V: TRBV7-3
size: .
J: TRBJ2-7
D: .
DNA: TGTGCCAGCAGCTCCGACAGTGGCGGCGAGCAGTACTTC
CDR3: CASSSDSGGEQYF

length: 13
V: TRBV30
size: .
J: TRBJ1-5
D: TRBD1
DNA: TGTGCCTGGAGTCAAGGGCAGGGGGAGCCCCAGCATTTT
CDR3: CAWSQGQGEPQHF

length: 15
V: TRBV5-1
size: .
J: TRBJ1-1
D: .
DNA: TGCGCCAGCAGCTTGTCTGACAGGTGGGGGACTGAAGCTTTCTTT
CDR3: CASSLSDRWGTEAFF

length: 15
V: TRBV7-6
size: .
J: TRBJ1-3
D: TRBD1
DNA: TGTGCCAGCAGCGCGGGACAGGGGGCTGGAAACACCATATATTTT
CDR3: CASSAGQGAGNTIYF

length: 14
V: TRBV18
size: .
J: TRBJ2-3
D: .
DNA: TGTGCCAGCTCACCGGGGGGTCTCACAGATACGCAGTATTTT
CDR3: CASSPGGLTDTQYF

length: 15
V: TRBV19
size: .
J: TRBJ1-5
D: TRBD1
DNA: TGTGCCAGTAGTAATGGCAGGGGGTACAATCAGCCCCAGCATTTT
CDR3: CASSNGRGYNQPQHF

length: 13
V: TRBV11-3
size: .
J: TRBJ1-4
D: .
DNA: TGTGCCAGCAGCGGGGGGGCCGGGGAAAAACTGTTTTTT
CDR3: CASSGGAGEKLFF

length: 15
V: TRBV4-1
size: .
J: TRBJ2-2
D: .
DNA: TGCGCCAGCAGCCAGCTACTAGTGCTCCCCGGGGAGCTGTTTTTT
CDR3: CASSQLLVLPGELFF

length: 14
V: TRBV7-3
size: .
J: TRBJ2-1
D: .
DNA: TGTGCCAGCAGCCCATTGGGGGGCTACAATGAGCAGTTCTTC
CDR3: CASSPLGGYNEQFF

length: 14
V: TRBV7-9
size: .
J: TRBJ2-7
D: .
DNA: TGTGCCAGCAGCTTAGTTGCTAACTCCTACGAGCAGTACTTC
CDR3: CASSLVANSYEQYF

length: 14
V: TRBV11-2
size: .
J: TRBJ1-2
D: TRBD1
DNA: TGTGCCAGCAGCTTACAGGGGGCGAAATATGGCTACACCTTC
CDR3: CASSLQGAKYGYTF

length: 16
V: TRBV14
size: .
J: TRBJ2-2
D: .
DNA: TGTGCCAGCAGCCAAGCCGGGGGGCTAAGGACCGGGGAGCTGTTTTTT
CDR3: CASSQAGGLRTGELFF

length: 12
V: TRBV11-2
size: .
J: TRBJ1-1
D: .
DNA: TGTGCCAGCAGCAACACCGGGGGTGAAGCTTTCTTT
CDR3: CASSNTGGEAFF

length: 17
V: TRBV5-1
size: .
J: TRBJ1-4
D: TRBD1
DNA: TGCGCCAGCAGCTTGCAGGGGACAGGGAAAACTAATGAAAAACTGTTTTTT
CDR3: CASSLQGTGKTNEKLFF

length: 16
V: TRBV4-1
size: .
J: TRBJ2-3
D: TRBD2
DNA: TGCGCCAGCAGCCCGATAGCGGGAGGGCCGAAAGATACGCAGTATTTT
CDR3: CASSPIAGGPKDTQYF

length: 16
V: TRBV2
size: .
J: TRBJ2-1
D: TRBD2
DNA: TGTGCCAGCAGTGAATCCGTCCTAGCGGATGACAATGAGCAGTTCTTC
CDR3: CASSESVLADDNEQFF

length: 15
V: TRBV9
size: once
J: TRBJ2-7
D: TRBD1
DNA: TGTGCCAGCAGCGTAGATTCCGGACAGGCCTACGAGCAGTACTTC
CDR3: CASSVDSGQAYEQYF

length: 15
V: TRBV5-6
size: .
J: TRBJ2-5
D: TRBD1
DNA: TGTGCCAGCAGCCGATTGACAGGGGGCGTAAAGACCCAGTACTTC
CDR3: CASSRLTGGVKTQYF

length: 18
V: TRBV4-1
size: .
J: TRBJ2-1
D: TRBD2
DNA: TGCGCCAGCAGCCTCGTGAACCCGACTAGCGGGAGATACAATGAGCAGTTCTTC
CDR3: CASSLVNPTSGRYNEQFF

length: 14
V: TRBV10-3
size: .
J: TRBJ2-7
D: TRBD2
DNA: TGTGCCATCAGGGGGACTAGCGGGAGTTGCGAGCAGTACTTC
CDR3: CAIRGTSGSCEQYF

length: 16
V: TRBV27
size: .
J: TRBJ2-6
D: .
DNA: TGTGCCAGCAGTTTACTGTTTCCCTCTGGGGCCAACGTCCTGACTTTC
CDR3: CASSLLFPSGANVLTF

length: 13
V: TRBV9
size: .
J: TRBJ1-1
D: .
DNA: TGTGCCAGCAGCCCCCCCATGAACACTGAAGCTTTCTTT
CDR3: CASSPPMNTEAFF

length: 14
V: TRBV27
size: .
J: TRBJ1-2
D: .
DNA: TGTGCCAGCAGTTTATCAGGGGAGGTCTATGGCTACACCTTC
CDR3: CASSLSGEVYGYTF

length: 15
V: TRBV21-1
size: .
J: TRBJ1-1
D: .
DNA: TGTGCCAGCAGCTCCCGACAGGGTGGAAACACTGAAGCTTTCTTT
CDR3: CASSSRQGGNTEAFF

length: 12
V: TRBV19
size: few
J: TRBJ1-5
D: .
DNA: TGTGCCACGGCGGAGGGCAATCAGCCCCAGCATTTT
CDR3: CATAEGNQPQHF

length: 16
V: TRBV29-1
size: .
J: TRBJ2-4
D: TRBD2
DNA: TGCAGCGTTGAAGGGACTAGCGGGAATGTCAAAAACATTCAGTACTTC
CDR3: CSVEGTSGNVKNIQYF